The next 18 T cell receptor beta chains were all read from a single sample in a study of blood T cells in healthy people across ages. PCR was performed a second time for about 7 to 11 cycles using a sample-barcoded 5' primer and a J-beta primer mix. TCRdb ran MiXCR on the 5' RACE reads and lists one entry per CDR3 protein. The sample carries about 1.6 million distinct CDR3 sequences, 30% to 35% recorded once. The source material was blood. The receptor source for this set is a young woman in good health.

This clonotype showed up many times. The chain is built from TRBV13 and TRBJ1-6; possibly TRBD1 for D (5 bases). The CDR3 spans 14 residues. V lost 5 bases, J lost 7 bases, and 12 bases lay in between. The V gene's germline CDR1 is PRHDT and CDR2 FYEKMQ (reference sequence). CDR3 sequence reads: CASSPAGNNSPLHF. The CDR3 nucleotides are TGTGCCAGCAGCCCGGCAGGGAACAATTCACCCCTCCACTTT. Drawing the rest from reference TRBV13 and TRBJ1-6, the complete variable domain is AAGVIQSPRHLIKEKRETATLKCYPIPRHDTVYWYQQGPGQDPQFLISFYEKMQSDKGSIPDRFSAQQFSDYHSELNMSSLELGDSALYFCASSPAGNNSPLHFGNGTRLTVT.

V gene TRBV14 combines with J gene TRBJ2-6; no reliable D call. The germline gives CDR1 SGHDN, CDR2 FVKESK. The germline V and J ends were trimmed by 7 bases and 0 bases, with 7 bases remaining between them. The CDR3 contains 14 residues. The CDR3 nucleotides read TGTGCCAGCAAGAGAGCCTCTGGGGCCAACGTCCTGACTTTC. Amino acid sequence: CASKRASGANVLTF.

The chain couples TRBV6-1 to TRBJ1-1, with D hard to call. V was cut by 7 bases and J by 1 base, with 7 bases left in between. CDR1 and CDR2 from the germline V gene are MNHNS and SASEGT. CDR3 length equals 12 residues. The CDR3 nucleotides are TGTGCCAGCAATCGGAGGAACACTGAAGCTTTCTTT. This gives the protein CASNRRNTEAFF.

The chain couples TRBV5-4 to TRBJ1-2, with D hard to call. Trimming left V 2 bases short and J 0 bases short, with 5 bases between. The CDR3 consists of 13 residues. Germline CDR1 SGHNT, CDR2 YYREEE (reference sequence). The CDR3 is CASSFETNYGYTF. DNA of the CDR3: TGTGCCAGCAGCTTCGAAACTAACTATGGCTACACCTTC.

The chain recombines TRBV7-9 with TRBJ2-1; TRBD2 aligns across 7 bases. Germline values: CDR1 SEHNR, CDR2 FQNEAQ (reference sequence). V lost 4 bases and J lost 5; bases outside the gene matches: 5. This CDR3 spans 14 amino acids. CDR3 protein: CASSYTRENNEQFF. The CDR3 bases are TGTGCCAGCAGCTATACGCGGGAGAACAATGAGCAGTTCTTC.

The chain couples TRBV5-1 to TRBJ2-5, with D possibly matching TRBD2 (6 bases). Germline loops: CDR1 SGHRS, CDR2 YFSETQ. The CDR3 contains 15 residues. Trimming cost V 3 bases and J 4 bases, with 16 bases left between them. CDR3 coding DNA: TGCGCCAGCAGCTCCGGGACTCCGGGACGAGAGACCCAGTACTTC. This encodes CASSSGTPGRETQYF.

About this clonotype: One end of the junction fails to match germline, which may point to a read error. The DNA of the CDR3 is TGCACCAGCAGCTTGCTACTAGCGGGACCTACAGATACGCAGTATTTT. This translates into CTSSLLLAGPTDTQYF. V gene TRBV5-1 combines with J gene TRBJ2-3; 10 nucleotides agree with TRBD2. Germline V gives CDR1 SGHRS, CDR2 YFSETQ. This CDR3 spans 16 amino acids.

CDR3 loop: CASSATGLGYGYTF. CDR3 bases: TGTGCCAGCAGTGCGACAGGGCTAGGCTATGGCTACACCTTC. The V and J genes are TRBV2 and TRBJ1-2; 7 bases are a match to TRBD1. The CDR3 runs to 14 residues. The V gene end was trimmed by 4 bases and the J gene end by 4 bases; junction bases not matched to a gene: 6. CDR1 is SNHLY and CDR2 is FYNNEI in the germline V gene.

The chain combines TRBV24-1 with TRBJ2-3; TRBD1 matches at 7 bases. Germline V CDR1 and CDR2: KGHDR, SFDVKD. This CDR3 spans 16 amino acids. With 3 bases clipped from V and 1 base from J, the junction kept 6 bases outside the gene matches. This CDR3 reads CATSDVTTGRTDTQYF. The CDR3 DNA is TGTGCCACCAGTGATGTAACGACAGGGCGCACAGATACGCAGTATTTT.

The V gene is TRBV20-1, the J gene TRBJ2-6; D is perhaps TRBD2 (5 bases). This CDR3 has 17 residues. V was trimmed by 3 bases and J by 0 bases, leaving 15 bases between them. Germline values: CDR1 DFQATT, CDR2 SNEGSKA (reference sequence). The chain's CDR3 is CSARSLREHSGANVLTF. Here the CDR3 DNA reads TGCAGTGCTAGGAGCCTGAGGGAGCACTCTGGGGCCAACGTCCTGACTTTC.

This clonotype was recorded many times. The chain joins TRBV6-5 to TRBJ2-1; D is uncertain. V lost 2 bases to trimming and J lost 9 bases, with 5 bases between them. Per germline, CDR1 MNHEY and CDR2 SVGAGI. The CDR3 extends over 11 amino acids. The CDR3 DNA reads TGTGCCAGCAGTTACCGAAGTGAGCAGTTCTTC. This sequence encodes CASSYRSEQFF.

The DNA of the CDR3 is TGTGCCAGCAGTCTCATTGGGACAGGGGCCGGCAGGTACAATGAGCAGTTCTTC. This gives the protein CASSLIGTGAGRYNEQFF. The chain is built from TRBV27 and TRBJ2-1; 10 bases agree with TRBD1. J lost 4 bases, V lost 5 bases, and 14 bases had no gene match. In germline, CDR1 is MNHEY, CDR2 SMNVEV (reference sequence). This CDR3 has 18 residues.

There are many counts of this clonotype. The rearrangement joins TRBV29-1 to TRBJ2-1; D not certain. Trimming removed 5 bases at V and 4 bases at J, with 6 bases between. The germline gives CDR1 SQVTM, CDR2 ANQGSEA. The CDR3 runs to 11 residues. CDR3 sequence reads: CSVPKYNEQFF. CDR3 nucleotides: TGCAGCGTTCCAAAATACAATGAGCAGTTCTTC.

To note about this clonotype: The junction does not match germline at one end; this may be a read error. The chain employs TRBV7-2 and TRBJ1-2; the D gene is possibly TRBD1 (5 bases). This CDR3 has 14 amino acids. Germline V gives CDR1 SGHTA, CDR2 FQGNSA. The CDR3 loop is CASSPDRISYGYIF. DNA for the CDR3: TGTGCCAGCAGCCCCGACAGAATAAGTTATGGCTACATCTTC.

The V call is TRBV12-3 or TRBV12-4, the J call TRBJ1-1, with 7 bases identical to TRBD1. Trimming took 5 bases from V and 3 from J; bases not matched to a gene: 3. The CDR3 extends over 13 amino acids. CDR3 sequence reads: CASSDREDTEAFF. CDR3 in DNA: TGTGCCAGCAGTGACAGGGAGGACACTGAAGCTTTCTTT.

This clonotype has only a few counts. The rearrangement links TRBV20-1 to TRBJ2-1; 10 positions agree with TRBD2. Germline values: CDR1 DFQATT, CDR2 SNEGSKA (reference sequence). Trimming removed 1 base from V and 5 bases from J; junction bases left unmatched: 8. The CDR3 spans 16 residues. The CDR3 is CSARAAWTSGDNEQFF. The CDR3 DNA sequence: TGCAGTGCTAGAGCGGCTTGGACTAGCGGAGACAATGAGCAGTTCTTC.

This clonotype showed up just a few times. V and J are TRBV20-1 and TRBJ1-1; D call uncertain. The CDR3 has 15 amino acids. Trimming took off 1 base at V and 3 bases at J, with 15 bases between the two ends. CDR1 DFQATT and CDR2 SNEGSKA come from the germline V gene (reference sequence). The CDR3 protein is CSARAGWEEDTEAFF. The CDR3 DNA sequence: TGCAGTGCTAGAGCGGGCTGGGAGGAGGACACTGAAGCTTTCTTT.

This clonotype was seen a few times. The rearrangement uses TRBV12-3 or TRBV12-4 and TRBJ2-7; D call uncertain. This CDR3 is 12 amino acids long. V shed 4 bases and J shed 7 bases, with 11 bases lying between them. The DNA of the CDR3 is TGTGCCAGCAGTTCCCATTTATGGGAGCAGTACTTC. It yields the protein CASSSHLWEQYF.